The 17 T cell receptor beta chains below all came from one sample that was sequenced in a study of cytomegalovirus exposure and HLA in healthy donors. Vbeta (60) and Jbeta (13) primers were used in the PCR. The method was immunoSEQ multiplex PCR; TCRdb's version includes in-frame clones alone and lacks a portion of them. The sample has 150,000 to 200,000 clones, about four fifths seen once. Material: PBMCs. All receptors derive from a boy between 2 and 10 years old in good health and CMV-seronegative.

The V call is TRBV15, the J call TRBJ1-2, with a tentative D call TRBD1 (6 bases). V was cut by 1 base and J by 6 bases, with 15 bases left in between. The CDR3 runs to 15 residues. Looked up from germline, CDR1 is LNHNV and CDR2 is YYDKDF (reference sequence). The CDR3 reads CATSRVRGHKDGYTF. CDR3 DNA: TGTGCCACCAGCAGAGTTCGGGGACATAAGGATGGCTACACCTTC.

The genes are TRBV18 and TRBJ2-2, with 8 bases aligning to TRBD1. Trimming removed 3 bases from V and 4 bases from J; junction bases left unmatched: 1. The germline V gene encodes CDR1 KGHSH and CDR2 LQKENI. CDR3 length: 14 residues. CDR3 sequence: CASSPQGATGELFF. The CDR3 DNA is TGTGCCAGCTCACCTCAGGGGGCCACCGGGGAGCTGTTTTTT.

CDR3 residues: CASSFGQGLGQTQYF. CDR3 nucleotides: TGTGCCAGCAGCTTTGGACAGGGCTTGGGACAGACCCAGTACTTC. The chain joins TRBV5-8 to TRBJ2-5, with 8 nucleotides matching TRBD1. V was clipped by 2 bases and J by 6 bases; unmatched bases: 9. CDR1 and CDR2 from the germline V gene are SGHTS and YDEGEE. This CDR3 has 15 residues.

The CDR3 spells CASSRTRENTEAFF. The DNA of the CDR3 is TGCGCCAGCAGCCGGACCAGGGAGAACACTGAAGCTTTCTTT. The chain has TRBV4-1 and TRBJ1-1; possible D gene TRBD1, 5 bases. Germline CDR1 is MGHRA and CDR2 is YSYEKL. The CDR3 is made up of 14 amino acids. The ends were cut back, 4 bases at V and 1 base at J, with 10 bases in the middle.

The V call is TRBV19, the J call TRBJ2-5; D remains unclear. This CDR3 is 12 amino acids long. CDR1 is LNHDA, CDR2 SQIVND, per germline (reference sequence). V lost 0 bases and J 7 bases, leaving 6 bases between the germline ends. In DNA form, the CDR3 reads TGTGCCAGTAGTATAGATCACGGGACCCAGTACTTC. It translates to CASSIDHGTQYF.

In its sample, this clone was seen a few times. The J gene is TRBJ2-2, the V gene TRBV10-3; TRBD1 is a possible D gene (5 bases). From germline, CDR1 is ENHRY and CDR2 SYGVKD. The CDR3 contains 12 residues. V was clipped by 6 bases and J by 7 bases, with 9 bases between them. CDR3 amino acids: CAISPRDGELFF. Written as DNA, the CDR3 is TGTGCCATCAGCCCCAGGGACGGGGAGCTGTTTTTT.

This clone occurred once. One end of the junction varies from germline; a read error may be responsible. The chain combines TRBV7-9 with TRBJ2-5; the D gene is possibly TRBD2 (7 bases). This CDR3 spans 15 amino acids. Germline V CDR1 and CDR2: SEHNR, FQNEAQ (reference sequence). The CDR3, as DNA: TGTTCCAGCAGCCCGGGGGGCCTGTATCAAGAGACCCAGTACTTC. It yields the protein CSSSPGGLYQETQYF.

The chain recombines TRBV6-6 with TRBJ2-7, with D perhaps matching TRBD2 (9 bases). This CDR3 is built from 15 residues. Trimming stripped 7 bases from V and 5 bases from J, with 21 bases between. CDR1 is MNHNY, CDR2 SVGAGI, per germline (reference sequence). CDR3 nucleotides: TGTGCCAGCACCACAGGGGGGACTAGCAACCACGAGCAGTACTTC. Protein product: CASTTGGTSNHEQYF.

The chain is built from TRBV23-1 and TRBJ1-2; D unresolved. TRBV23-1 is flagged as an ORF with uncertain function. The CDR3 extends over 12 amino acids. V lost 2 bases to trimming and J lost 5 bases, with 6 bases between them. The CDR3 DNA reads TGCGCCAGCAGTCAAATTCTGTATGGCTACACCTTC. This codes for CASSQILYGYTF.

The chain carries TRBV27 and TRBJ1-1; 7 bases align to TRBD1. Trimming cost V 5 bases and J 4 bases; bases outside gene matches: 10. Germline V lookup: CDR1 MNHEY, CDR2 SMNVEV (reference sequence). The CDR3 runs 15 residues. In DNA, the CDR3 is TGTGCCAGCAGTCCATCCGGGACAGTTCTCACTGAAGCTTTCTTT. It is translated as CASSPSGTVLTEAFF.

This clone was detected only once. V usage is TRBV19 and J usage is TRBJ1-1; no firm D call. V lost 2 bases, J lost 3 bases, and 13 bases lay in between. Germline V CDR1 and CDR2: LNHDA, SQIVND (reference sequence). This CDR3 spans 15 amino acids. The CDR3 DNA reads as TGTGCCAGTAGTATAATGGAAGGAGGCTACACTGAAGCTTTCTTT. Its protein is CASSIMEGGYTEAFF.

In this sample, this clone turned up a few times. V is TRBV4-2 and J is TRBJ2-7; 10 nucleotides line up with TRBD2. CDR3 size: 16 residues. The germline CDR1 and CDR2 sequences are LGHNA and YNFKEQ. Unmatched junction bases numbered 8, after V lost 0 bases and J lost 6 bases. This chain's CDR3 is CASSQDVLAGSSEQYF. CDR3 sequence (DNA): TGTGCCAGCAGCCAAGATGTACTAGCGGGGAGTTCCGAGCAGTACTTC.

V is TRBV7-2 and J is TRBJ1-4; 10 bases are a match to TRBD1. This CDR3 is built from 17 residues. V lost 1 base and J lost 5; bases outside the gene matches: 7. In germline, CDR1 is SGHTA, CDR2 FQGNSA. The DNA for the CDR3 is TGTGCCAGCAGCTTAGTCCTGGGACAGGGGCCAAATGAAAAACTGTTTTTT. Protein product: CASSLVLGQGPNEKLFF.

This sequence joins TRBV5-1 and TRBJ2-5; TRBD2 aligns across 7 bases. This CDR3 is built from 15 residues. Looked up from germline, CDR1 is SGHRS and CDR2 is YFSETQ. After removal of 0 bases from V and 7 bases from J, the junction contained 9 bases not matched to a gene. The CDR3 sequence is CASSLAGTGGGTQYF. The CDR3 coding sequence is TGCGCCAGCAGCTTGGCCGGGACGGGGGGAGGGACCCAGTACTTC.

This clone was seen a few times. The chain uses TRBV2 and TRBJ2-3, with TRBD1 matching over 8 bases. The trim removed 6 bases at V and 3 bases at J, leaving 5 bases unmatched. CDR1 is SNHLY and CDR2 is FYNNEI in the germline V gene. CDR3 length: 14 amino acids. The CDR3 sequence: CASSGQGQTDTQYF. The CDR3 DNA is TGTGCCAGCAGCGGACAGGGTCAGACAGATACGCAGTATTTT.

The genes are TRBV19 and TRBJ2-2, with TRBD1 matching 8 bases. Trimming took 7 bases from V and 4 from J; bases not matched to a gene: 5. The V gene's germline CDR1 is LNHDA and CDR2 SQIVND (reference sequence). This CDR3 has 14 amino acids. The DNA for the CDR3 is TGTGCCAGTAAGCCCCAGGGGGCCACCGGGGAGCTGTTTTTT. It yields the protein CASKPQGATGELFF.

This clone has more than one count but fewer than ten. The chain uses TRBV14 and TRBJ1-1; possible D gene TRBD1, 6 bases. V was cut by 5 bases and J by 8 bases, with 21 bases left in between. The CDR3 extends over 15 amino acids. Germline-derived CDR1 and CDR2 are SGHDN and FVKESK. CDR3 in amino acids: CASSIRDNRVREAFF. The CDR3 bases are TGTGCCAGCAGCATCAGAGATAACAGGGTCCGAGAAGCTTTCTTT.